Only a few counts were recorded for the clone carrying this TCR beta chain. This entry comes from a study of OX40 agonist ivuxolimab in advanced cancers. Sequenced by immunoSEQ multiplex PCR; TCRdb stores in-frame clones only, minus some. Of some 40,000 clones in the sample, less than 95% were seen once. The TCR sequence derives from an adult with an advanced solid tumor such as melanoma, head and neck, liver or kidney cancer. The sequencing used CD4+ or CD8+ T cells sorted from blood, collected in a trial of the OX40 agonist ivuxolimab.

The DNA for the CDR3 is TGTGCCAGCAGTAGAGGACTAGCGCAGTACTTC. Protein: CASSRGLAQYF. The rearrangement joins TRBV6-1 to TRBJ2-7; 8 bases are a match to TRBD2. The CDR3 runs 11 residues. The V gene's germline CDR1 is MNHNS and CDR2 SASEGT. Unmatched junction bases numbered 3, after V lost 5 bases and J lost 9 bases.